This T cell receptor beta chain is from a study of blood T cell repertoires in COVID-19. Study overall: Samples representing acute and convalescent COVID-19 were sourced from the United States, Italy and Spain.

The CDR3 runs to 18 residues. The ends were cut back, 3 bases at V and 2 bases at J, with 20 bases in the middle. In the original workflow: Quantification of nucleated cells was approximated via reference gene primer amplification. TCRdb keeps only in-frame clones here, not all; method: immunoSEQ multiplex PCR. The DNA was the basis for D and trimming; V, J and clone size are from that table. The sample lists about 120,000 clones, approximately 86% occurring once. The clonotype was recovered from a woman in her 70s with COVID-19, enrolled during active disease. The rearrangement uses TRBV23-1 and TRBJ1-5; the D is unclear. TRBV23-1 is marked as an open reading frame, function uncertain. Sequencing was done on a sample of peripheral blood. The CDR3 DNA is TGCGCCAGCAGTCATCCCGGCCCCGCGGGTCGGGGCAATCAGCCCCAGCATTTT. Translated: CASSHPGPAGRGNQPQHF.